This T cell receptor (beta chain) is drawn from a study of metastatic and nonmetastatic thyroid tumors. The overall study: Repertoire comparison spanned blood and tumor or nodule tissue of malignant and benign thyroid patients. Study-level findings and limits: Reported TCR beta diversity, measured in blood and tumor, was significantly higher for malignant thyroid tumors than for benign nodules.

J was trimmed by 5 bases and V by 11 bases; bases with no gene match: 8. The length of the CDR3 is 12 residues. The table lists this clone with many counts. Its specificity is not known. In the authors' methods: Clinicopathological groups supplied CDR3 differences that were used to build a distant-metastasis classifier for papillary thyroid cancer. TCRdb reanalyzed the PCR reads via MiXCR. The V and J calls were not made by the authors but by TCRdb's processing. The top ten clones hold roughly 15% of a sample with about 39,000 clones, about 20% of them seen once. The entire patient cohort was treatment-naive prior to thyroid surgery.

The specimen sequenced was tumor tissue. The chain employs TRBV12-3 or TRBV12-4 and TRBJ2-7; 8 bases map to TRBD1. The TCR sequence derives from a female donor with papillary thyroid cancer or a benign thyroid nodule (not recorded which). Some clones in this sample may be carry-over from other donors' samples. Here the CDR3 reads CASQGASDEQYF. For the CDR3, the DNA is TGTGCCTCCCAGGGGGCTTCTGACGAGCAGTACTTC.